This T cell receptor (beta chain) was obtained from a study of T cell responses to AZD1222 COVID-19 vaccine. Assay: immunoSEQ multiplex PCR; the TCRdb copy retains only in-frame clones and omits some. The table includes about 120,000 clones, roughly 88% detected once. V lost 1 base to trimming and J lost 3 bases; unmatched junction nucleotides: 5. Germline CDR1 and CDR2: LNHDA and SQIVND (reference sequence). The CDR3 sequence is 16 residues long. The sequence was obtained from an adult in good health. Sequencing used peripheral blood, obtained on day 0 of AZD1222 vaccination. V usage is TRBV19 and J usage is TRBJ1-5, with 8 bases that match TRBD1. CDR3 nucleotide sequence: TGTGCCAGTAGTATAGCAGGGGGCGGCCTCAATCAGCCCCAGCATTTT. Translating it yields CASSIAGGGLNQPQHF.